A selection of T cell receptor beta chains follows, all from one sample in a study of a mutant IDH1 vaccine in newly diagnosed glioma. Libraries were prepared by immunoSEQ multiplex PCR; TCRdb keeps only in-frame clonotypes and omits some of them. The sample holds some 100,000 clones, 83% seen once. Here the sequenced sample was PBMCs, taken from a glioma patient treated with radiotherapy, temozolomide or both. These receptors came from a woman aged 45-65 years with glioma. Both conserved end residues are part of each CDR3. The D gene is left open where the match is weak. Clone size, where shown, is once, few, many, or a class for clones that have expanded.

j_call | d_call | clone_size | v_call | cdr3_nt | cdr3_aa
TRBJ1-2 | . | . | TRBV11-2 | TGTGCCAGCAGCTTCCCGGGGGCTAACTATGGCTACACCTTC | CASSFPGANYGYTF
TRBJ1-6 | . | once | TRBV27 | TGTGCCAGCGGCAAAGAGGGAAGCTATAATTCACCCCTCCACTTT | CASGKEGSYNSPLHF
TRBJ2-7 | . | . | TRBV4-1 | TGCGCCAGCAGCCAAATCGTCAACTACGAGCAGTACTTC | CASSQIVNYEQYF
TRBJ2-1 | . | large | TRBV7-9 | TGTGCCAGCAGCCCCCCCGGTTATGGGGATGAGCAGTTCTTC | CASSPPGYGDEQFF
TRBJ2-1 | TRBD1 | . | TRBV7-6 | TGTGCCAGCAGTCCTTGGACAGGTGACTCCTACAATGAGCAGTTCTTC | CASSPWTGDSYNEQFF
TRBJ2-7 | . | . | TRBV10-3 | TGTGCCATCAGTGGGGGGGCCAACTCCTACGAGCAGTACTTC | CAISGGANSYEQYF
TRBJ1-5 | . | . | TRBV4-1 | TGCGCCAGCAGCCAAAGGAAAAGCAATCAGCCCCAGCATTTT | CASSQRKSNQPQHF
TRBJ2-3 | TRBD2 | . | TRBV10-1 | TGCGCCAGCAGCGCGGGACTAGCGGGGGAAGATACGCAGTATTTT | CASSAGLAGEDTQYF
TRBJ2-1 | . | . | TRBV5-3 | TGTGCCAGAAGCTCCCCCGACCGGGGTGAGCAGTTCTTC | CARSSPDRGEQFF
TRBJ2-5 | TRBD2 | . | TRBV5-4 | TGTGCCAGCAGCTTGGCTGCCAGGGGCGGGGGGGGCGGAGAGACCCAGTACTTC | CASSLAARGGGGGETQYF
TRBJ2-7 | . | . | TRBV7-9 | TGTGCCAGCAGCTCCACCCCTAGCTACGAGCAGTACTTC | CASSSTPSYEQYF
TRBJ2-5 | . | . | TRBV18 | TGTGCCAGCCACTCCACAGGGAAGGAAGAGACCCAGTACTTC | CASHSTGKEETQYF
TRBJ2-3 | TRBD1 | . | TRBV11-2 | TGTGCCAGCAGAAGACAGGGGGAGAGGGATACGCAGTATTTT | CASRRQGERDTQYF
TRBJ2-3 | . | . | TRBV2 | TGTGCCAGCAGCCCCGGGACTAGCACAGATACGCAGTATTTT | CASSPGTSTDTQYF
TRBJ1-6 | TRBD1 | . | TRBV25-1 | TGTGCCAGCAGTGAAAGTGGGGGTGTGGGACAGGTCCGATCACCCCTCCACTTT | CASSESGGVGQVRSPLHF
TRBJ1-4 | TRBD1 | . | TRBV28 | TGTGCCAGCAGTTTAGCAGGGGGCGAAAAACTGTTTTTT | CASSLAGGEKLFF
TRBJ2-1 | . | . | TRBV2 | TGTGCCAGCAGTTTAGTAGATGAGCAGTTCTTC | CASSLVDEQFF
TRBJ2-2 | . | . | TRBV5-1 | TGCGCCAGCAGCTTAGCTACTTACACCGGGGAGCTGTTTTTT | CASSLATYTGELFF
TRBJ2-7 | . | . | TRBV7-6 | TGTGCCAGCAGCTTAAAGCAGGGCCCCTCCTACGAGCAGTACTTC | CASSLKQGPSYEQYF
TRBJ2-1 | TRBD2 | . | TRBV4-2 | TGTGCCAGCAGCCAATTAAGGACTAGCTATTACAATGAGCAGTTCTTC | CASSQLRTSYYNEQFF
TRBJ2-7 | . | . | TRBV2 | TGTGCCAGCCAGTCCTTCTACGAGCAGTACTTC | CASQSFYEQYF
TRBJ2-7 | . | . | TRBV2 | TGTGCCAGCAGACTTGGTTCCTACGAGCAGTACTTC | CASRLGSYEQYF
TRBJ2-5 | . | . | TRBV2 | TGTGCCAGCAGTCCGGGCGGGGCGACCCAGTACTTC | CASSPGGATQYF
TRBJ2-5 | . | once | TRBV9 | TGTGCCAGCAGCGTAGGGGCGGGTGCGTACCAAGAGACCCAGTACTTC | CASSVGAGAYQETQYF
TRBJ1-3 | . | . | TRBV5-6 | TGTGCCAGCAGCTTACTCGGGGGAAACACCATATATTTT | CASSLLGGNTIYF
TRBJ1-1 | . | . | TRBV2 | TGTGCCAGCAGACAGGGTGAGGTCAGGTCTGAAGCTTTCTTT | CASRQGEVRSEAFF
TRBJ2-3 | TRBD1 | . | TRBV10-3 | TGTGCCATCAGTGCCGGGACAGGGATAGATACGCAGTATTTT | CAISAGTGIDTQYF